Listed below are T cell receptor beta chains from one sample, sequenced in a study of graft-versus-host responses after intestinal transplantation. Generated by immunoSEQ multiplex PCR, the TCRdb table keeps only in-frame clones and is missing some. This table has 86,000 or so clones, about 90% appearing once. No cognate antigen is known for these TCRs. Material: unstimulated CD8+ T cells sorted from spleen or lymph node cells, obtained before intestinal transplant. The receptors shown here come from a human donor who received an intestinal transplant. The CDR3 runs from the conserved cysteine through the conserved F or W. D genes are given only for firm matches. Clone size, where shown, is once, few, many, or a class for clones that have expanded.

size	V	D	J	DNA	CDR3
.	TRBV11-2	TRBD1	TRBJ2-7	TGTGCCAGCAGCTCGACAGGGGGTTACGAGCAGTACTTC	CASSSTGGYEQYF
.	TRBV2	.	TRBJ1-1	TGTGCCAGCAGTGAGGTTCTGGCAGGCCCGAACACTGAAGCTTTCTTT	CASSEVLAGPNTEAFF
once	TRBV21-1	.	TRBJ1-5	TGTGCCAGCAGCAAGGGGACAGGGGGCCTAGGCAATCAGCCCCAGCATTTT	CASSKGTGGLGNQPQHF
once	TRBV6-5	.	TRBJ2-2	TGTGCCAGCAGGCAGGGCTCCGGGGAGCTGTTTTTT	CASRQGSGELFF
once	TRBV19	TRBD1	TRBJ1-2	TGTGCCAGTAGTCCAGGGACAGGGGGTCGGTATGGCTACACCTTC	CASSPGTGGRYGYTF
.	TRBV27	TRBD1	TRBJ1-3	TGTGCCAGCAGCCACGGGACAGGGACTGGAAACACCATATATTTT	CASSHGTGTGNTIYF
.	TRBV6-5	.	TRBJ1-1	TGTGCCAGCAGAGGGATGGGGGTGTTCACTGAAGCTTTCTTT	CASRGMGVFTEAFF
.	TRBV4-1	.	TRBJ1-5	TGCGCCAGCAGCCAAGAAGACAGGAGTTATAGCAATCAGCCCCAGCATTTT	CASSQEDRSYSNQPQHF
.	TRBV9	TRBD1	TRBJ1-3	TGTGCCAGCAGCGTCGAGACAGGGGACATCTCTGGAAACACCATATATTTT	CASSVETGDISGNTIYF
.	TRBV2	TRBD1	TRBJ1-2	TGTGCCAGCAGGGTACAGACAGGGCTGTATTATGGCTACACCTTC	CASRVQTGLYYGYTF
.	TRBV5-4	TRBD2	TRBJ2-1	TGTGCCAGCAGCTCGCGGTCGGGGGGAGGAGCGCACAATGAGCAGTTCTTC	CASSSRSGGGAHNEQFF
.	TRBV7-6	.	TRBJ1-1	TGTGCCAGCAGCTTTTCGGGGTCCCCGAGTTGGGGCACTGAAGCTTTCTTT	CASSFSGSPSWGTEAFF
.	TRBV7-9	.	TRBJ2-1	TGTGCCAGCAGCTCCCGGGACTACAATGAGCAGTTCTTC	CASSSRDYNEQFF
few	TRBV4-1	.	TRBJ1-1	TGCGCCAGCAGCCGCGGCGGGGTGAACACTGAAGCTTTCTTT	CASSRGGVNTEAFF
.	TRBV5-4	.	TRBJ1-2	TGTGCCAGCAGTTTAGACAGGTCTGGGTATGGCTACACCTTC	CASSLDRSGYGYTF
.	TRBV28	.	TRBJ1-2	TGTGCCAGCAGTTTAGATCGGGGATTATCCTATGGCTACACCTTC	CASSLDRGLSYGYTF
.	TRBV9	.	TRBJ2-7	TGTGCCAGCAGCCGTACGCGCGACCCCTCCTACGAGCAGTACTTC	CASSRTRDPSYEQYF
.	TRBV6-1	.	TRBJ2-7	TGTGCCAGCAGTGAATACGGGAACTCCTACGAGCAGTACTTC	CASSEYGNSYEQYF
.	TRBV5-1	.	TRBJ2-5	TGCGCCAGCAGCTTGGCCGGGTTTAGGGGCAAAAGAGAGACCCAGTACTTC	CASSLAGFRGKRETQYF
.	TRBV4-1	TRBD1	TRBJ1-6	TGCGCCAGCAGCCAAGCCCCTGGGACAGGCTTCTATAATTCACCCCTCCACTTT	CASSQAPGTGFYNSPLHF
.	TRBV19	TRBD2	TRBJ2-7	TGTGCCAGTAGCCCGGGACTAGACGTATCCTACGAGCAGTACTTC	CASSPGLDVSYEQYF
.	TRBV6-5	TRBD1	TRBJ1-2	TGTGCCAGCAGCCACGACAGGGAATCTAACTATGGCTACACCTTC	CASSHDRESNYGYTF
many	TRBV5-5	.	TRBJ1-2	TGTGCCAGCAGCGGTAACACCTACTATGGCTACACCTTC	CASSGNTYYGYTF
.	TRBV7-2	.	TRBJ2-5	TGTGCCAGCAGCTCCGACTTTCAAGAGACCCAGTACTTC	CASSSDFQETQYF
.	TRBV2	.	TRBJ1-2	TGTGCCAGCAGTGAAGCTGGGGACGGTAACTATGGCTACACCTTC	CASSEAGDGNYGYTF
.	TRBV9	.	TRBJ2-5	TGTGCCAGCAGCGTAGGGGGGAACCAAGAGACCCAGTACTTC	CASSVGGNQETQYF
.	TRBV4-1	.	TRBJ2-7	TGCGCCAGCAGCCAAGGGACCCATAGCTCCTACGAGCAGTACTTC	CASSQGTHSSYEQYF
.	TRBV28	.	TRBJ2-7	TGTGCCAGCAGTCCACCCATGGACGAGCAGTACTTC	CASSPPMDEQYF
few	TRBV2	.	TRBJ1-3	TGTGCCAGCAGTAAACCGAGAACAGGGTCCCCAGGAAACACCATATATTTT	CASSKPRTGSPGNTIYF
.	TRBV19	.	TRBJ1-3	TGTGCCAGTAAGAAGACTGGAAACACCATATATTTT	CASKKTGNTIYF
few	TRBV25-1	.	TRBJ2-7	TGTGCCAGCAGTGTGACAGAGGAGTCCGGCGAGCAGTACTTC	CASSVTEESGEQYF
.	TRBV30	.	TRBJ2-1	TGTGCCTGGATTCTCTACAATGAGCAGTTCTTC	CAWILYNEQFF
.	TRBV27	.	TRBJ2-3	TGTGCCAGCCAAACGGAGCTCACAGATACGCAGTATTTT	CASQTELTDTQYF
.	TRBV4-1	.	TRBJ2-5	TGCGCCAGCAGCCGAGAAGGGGAGACCCAGTACTTC	CASSREGETQYF
.	TRBV7-9	TRBD2	TRBJ2-2	TGTGCCAGCAGCTTCAGCGGGAGAACCGGGGAGCTGTTTTTT	CASSFSGRTGELFF
once	TRBV9	.	TRBJ2-3	TGTGCCAGCAGCACAAATTTAGGGGACCAGAGAGACACAGATACGCAGTATTTT	CASSTNLGDQRDTDTQYF
once	TRBV7-4	TRBD1	TRBJ2-3	TGTGCCCAGGGGGCGCGGGGTACAGATACGCAGTATTTT	CAQGARGTDTQYF
.	TRBV9	TRBD2	TRBJ2-1	TGTGCCAGCAGCCTCGACCGGACTAGCGGGGACAATGAGCAGTTCTTC	CASSLDRTSGDNEQFF
.	TRBV13	.	TRBJ2-5	TGTGCCAGCAGCCCCCAGGGATCACAGCCTCAAGAGACCCAGTACTTC	CASSPQGSQPQETQYF
.	TRBV15	.	TRBJ1-2	TGTGCCACCAGCAGAGGGATGAGAGGCGGCTACACCTTC	CATSRGMRGGYTF
.	TRBV27	.	TRBJ2-7	TGTGCCAGCAGTTTCTTTCCAGCGTCAAGCTCCTACGAGCAGTACTTC	CASSFFPASSSYEQYF
.	TRBV11-2	.	TRBJ2-4	TGTGCCAGCAGCTTAGAAGCAGGGGGGGAAAACATTCAGTACTTC	CASSLEAGGENIQYF
.	TRBV11-2	.	TRBJ2-3	TGTGCCAGCAGCCTCGGGGGAGATACGCAGTATTTT	CASSLGGDTQYF
.	TRBV30	.	TRBJ2-4	TGTGCCTGGACCCGGTATCTAGCCAAAAACATTCAGTACTTC	CAWTRYLAKNIQYF
once	TRBV9	.	TRBJ2-2	TGTGCCAGCAGCCCACAAAACACCGGGGAGCTGTTTTTT	CASSPQNTGELFF